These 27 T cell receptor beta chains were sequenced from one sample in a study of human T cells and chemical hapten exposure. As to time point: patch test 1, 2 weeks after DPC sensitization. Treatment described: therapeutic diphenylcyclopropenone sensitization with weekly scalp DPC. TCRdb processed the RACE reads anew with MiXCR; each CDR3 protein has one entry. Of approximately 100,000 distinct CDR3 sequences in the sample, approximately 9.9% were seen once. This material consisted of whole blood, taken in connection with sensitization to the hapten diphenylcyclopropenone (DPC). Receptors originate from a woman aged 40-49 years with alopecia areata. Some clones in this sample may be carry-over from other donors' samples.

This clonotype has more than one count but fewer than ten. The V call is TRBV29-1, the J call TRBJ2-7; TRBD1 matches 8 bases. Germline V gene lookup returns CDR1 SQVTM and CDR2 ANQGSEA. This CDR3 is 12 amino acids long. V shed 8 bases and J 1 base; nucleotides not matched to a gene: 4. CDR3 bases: TGCAGCATAAACAGGGGGTCCTACGAGCAGTACTTC. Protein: CSINRGSYEQYF.

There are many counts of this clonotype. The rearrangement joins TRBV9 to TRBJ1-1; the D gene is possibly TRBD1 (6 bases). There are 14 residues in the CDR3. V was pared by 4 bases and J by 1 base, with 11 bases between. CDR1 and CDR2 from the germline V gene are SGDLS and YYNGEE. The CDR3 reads CASSYGQTNTEAFF. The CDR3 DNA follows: TGTGCCAGCAGCTACGGACAGACGAACACTGAAGCTTTCTTT.

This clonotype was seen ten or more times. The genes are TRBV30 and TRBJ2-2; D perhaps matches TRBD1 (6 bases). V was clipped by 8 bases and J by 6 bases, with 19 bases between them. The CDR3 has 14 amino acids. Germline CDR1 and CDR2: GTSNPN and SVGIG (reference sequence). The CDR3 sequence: CARTTGTPPGELFF. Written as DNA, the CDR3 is TGTGCCAGAACCACCGGGACACCTCCCGGGGAGCTGTTTTTT.

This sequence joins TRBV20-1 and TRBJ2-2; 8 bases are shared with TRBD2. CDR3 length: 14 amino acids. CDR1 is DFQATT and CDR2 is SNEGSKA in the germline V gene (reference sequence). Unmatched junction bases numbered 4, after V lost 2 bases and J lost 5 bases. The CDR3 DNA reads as TGCAGTGCTAGACTTAGCGGGAATACCGGGGAGCTGTTTTTT. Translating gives CSARLSGNTGELFF.

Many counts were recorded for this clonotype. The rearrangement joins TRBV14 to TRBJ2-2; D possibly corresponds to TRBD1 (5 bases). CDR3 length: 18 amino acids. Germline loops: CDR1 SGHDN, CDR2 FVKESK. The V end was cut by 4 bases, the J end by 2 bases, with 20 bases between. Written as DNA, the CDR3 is TGTGCCAGCAGCCTAAATCAACCTACAGGACCCAACACCGGGGAGCTGTTTTTT. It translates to CASSLNQPTGPNTGELFF.

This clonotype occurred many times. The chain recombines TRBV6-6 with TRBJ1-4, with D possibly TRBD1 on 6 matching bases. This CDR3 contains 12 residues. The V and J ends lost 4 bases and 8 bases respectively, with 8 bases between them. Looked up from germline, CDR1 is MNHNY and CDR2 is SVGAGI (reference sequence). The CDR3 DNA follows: TGTGCCAGCAGTTCGAGGGGGGAAAAACTGTTTTTT. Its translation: CASSSRGEKLFF.

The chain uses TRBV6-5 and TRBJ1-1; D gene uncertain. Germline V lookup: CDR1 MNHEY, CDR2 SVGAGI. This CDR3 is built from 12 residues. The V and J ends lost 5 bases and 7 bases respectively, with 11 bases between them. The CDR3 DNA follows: TGTGCCAGCAGTCAAAGACACGGTGAAGCTTTCTTT. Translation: CASSQRHGEAFF.

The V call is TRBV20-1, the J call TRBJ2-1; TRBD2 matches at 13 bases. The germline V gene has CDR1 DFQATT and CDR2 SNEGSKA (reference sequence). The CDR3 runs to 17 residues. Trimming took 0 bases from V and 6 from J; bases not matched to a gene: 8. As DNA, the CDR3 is TGCAGTGCTAGAGATTGGGGAAGGACTAGCGGGAGCAATGAGCAGTTCTTC. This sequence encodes CSARDWGRTSGSNEQFF.

CDR3 sequence (DNA): TGTGCCAGCAGCTTAGGCCGGGTCGGGGGCAATCAAGAGACCCAGTACTTC. Protein: CASSLGRVGGNQETQYF. The chain has TRBV7-8 and TRBJ2-5; TRBD1 or TRBD2 may be the D gene (6 bases each). V shed 1 base and J shed 2 bases, with 17 bases lying between them. This CDR3 spans 17 amino acids. CDR1 and CDR2 from the germline V gene are SGHVS and FQNEAQ. Drawing the rest from reference TRBV7-8 and TRBJ2-5, the complete variable domain is GAGVSQSPRYKVAKRGQDVALRCDPISGHVSLFWYQQALGQGPEFLTYFQNEAQLDKSGLPSDRFFAERPEGSVSTLKIQRTQQEDSAVYLCASSLGRVGGNQETQYFGPGTRLLVL.

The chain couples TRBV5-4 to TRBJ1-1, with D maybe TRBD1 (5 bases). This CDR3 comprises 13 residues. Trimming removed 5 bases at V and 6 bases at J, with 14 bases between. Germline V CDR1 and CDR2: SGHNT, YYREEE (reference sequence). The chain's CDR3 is CASRLDQGSEAFF. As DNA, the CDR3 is TGTGCCAGCAGACTTGACCAGGGTTCTGAAGCTTTCTTT. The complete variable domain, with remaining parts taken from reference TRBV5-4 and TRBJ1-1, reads ETGVTQSPTHLIKTRGQQVTLRCSSQSGHNTVSWYQQALGQGPQFIFQYYREEENGRGNFPPRFSGLQFPNYSSELNVNALELDDSALYLCASRLDQGSEAFFGQGTRLTVV.

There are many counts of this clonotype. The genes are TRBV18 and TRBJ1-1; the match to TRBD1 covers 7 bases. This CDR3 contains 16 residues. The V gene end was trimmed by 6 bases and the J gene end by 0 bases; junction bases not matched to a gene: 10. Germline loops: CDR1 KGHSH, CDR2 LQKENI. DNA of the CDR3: TGTGCCAGCTCTCTCGGGACAGCCACTATGAACACTGAAGCTTTCTTT. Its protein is CASSLGTATMNTEAFF.

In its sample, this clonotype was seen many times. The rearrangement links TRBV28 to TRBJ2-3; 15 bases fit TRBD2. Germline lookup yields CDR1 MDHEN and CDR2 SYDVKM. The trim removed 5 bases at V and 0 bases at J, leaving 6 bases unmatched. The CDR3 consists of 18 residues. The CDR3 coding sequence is TGTGCCAGCAGTCCGGGACTAGCGGGAGGTACGAGCACAGATACGCAGTATTTT. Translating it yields CASSPGLAGGTSTDTQYF.

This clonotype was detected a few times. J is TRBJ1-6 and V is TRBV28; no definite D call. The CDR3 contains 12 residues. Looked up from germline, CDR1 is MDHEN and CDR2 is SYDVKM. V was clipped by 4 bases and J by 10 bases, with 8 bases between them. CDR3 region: CASSSLKSPLHF. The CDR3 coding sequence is TGTGCCAGCAGTTCCCTAAAATCACCCCTCCACTTT.

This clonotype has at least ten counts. CDR3 coding DNA: TGTGCCAGCAGCTCCCGGATCCAAGAGACCCAGTACTTC. Its translation is CASSSRIQETQYF. This chain connects TRBV11-2 to TRBJ2-5; D is unresolved. Trimming removed 4 bases at V and 1 base at J, with 7 bases between. Germline assignment: CDR1 SGHAT and CDR2 FQNNGV. The CDR3 consists of 13 residues.

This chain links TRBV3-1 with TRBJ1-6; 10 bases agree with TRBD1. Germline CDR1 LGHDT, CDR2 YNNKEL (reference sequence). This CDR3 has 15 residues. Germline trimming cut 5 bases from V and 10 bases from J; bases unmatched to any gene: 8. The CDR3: CASSARDRGYSPLHF. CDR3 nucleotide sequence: TGTGCCAGCAGCGCCCGGGACAGGGGTTACTCACCCCTCCACTTT.

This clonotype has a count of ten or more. The CDR3 spells CAWSRDRAAEAFF. CDR3 in DNA: TGTGCCTGGAGTCGGGACAGGGCCGCTGAAGCTTTCTTT. The J gene is TRBJ1-1, the V gene TRBV30; 9 positions agree with TRBD1. The germline V gene encodes CDR1 GTSNPN and CDR2 SVGIG (reference sequence). The CDR3 runs 13 residues. V lost 2 bases, J lost 6 bases, and 4 bases stayed unmatched.

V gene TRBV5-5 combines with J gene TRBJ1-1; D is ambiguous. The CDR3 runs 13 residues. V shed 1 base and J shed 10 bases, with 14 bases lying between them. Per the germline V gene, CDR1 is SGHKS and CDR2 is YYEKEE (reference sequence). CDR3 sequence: CASSLFGVSGAFF. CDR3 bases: TGTGCCAGCAGCTTGTTCGGGGTTAGCGGAGCTTTCTTT.

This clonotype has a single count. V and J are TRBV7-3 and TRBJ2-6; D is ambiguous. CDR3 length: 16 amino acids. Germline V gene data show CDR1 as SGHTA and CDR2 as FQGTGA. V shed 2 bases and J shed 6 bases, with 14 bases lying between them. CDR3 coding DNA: TGTGCCAGCAGCTTACTGGGCCCGTCCGAGGCCAACGTCCTGACTTTC. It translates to CASSLLGPSEANVLTF.

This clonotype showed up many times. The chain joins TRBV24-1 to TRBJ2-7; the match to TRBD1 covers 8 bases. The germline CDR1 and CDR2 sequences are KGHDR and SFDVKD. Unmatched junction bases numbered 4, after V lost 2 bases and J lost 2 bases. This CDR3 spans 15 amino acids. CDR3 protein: CATSDSTGVAYEQYF. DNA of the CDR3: TGTGCCACCAGTGATTCGACAGGGGTGGCCTACGAGCAGTACTTC.

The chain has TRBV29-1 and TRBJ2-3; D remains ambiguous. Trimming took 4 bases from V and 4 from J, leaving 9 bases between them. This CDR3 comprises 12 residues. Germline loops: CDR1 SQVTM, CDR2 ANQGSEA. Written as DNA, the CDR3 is TGCAGCGTTGGAGTAGGGTCAGATACGCAGTATTTT. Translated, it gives CSVGVGSDTQYF.

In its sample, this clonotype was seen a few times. CDR3 sequence: CASRFNSGTQPQHF. The DNA of the CDR3 is TGTGCCAGCAGGTTTAATTCCGGGACCCAGCCCCAGCATTTT. The rearrangement uses TRBV28 and TRBJ1-5, with D possibly TRBD1 on 5 matching bases. The germline V gene encodes CDR1 MDHEN and CDR2 SYDVKM. The germline V and J ends were trimmed by 6 bases and 7 bases, with 16 bases remaining between them. The length of the CDR3 is 14 residues.

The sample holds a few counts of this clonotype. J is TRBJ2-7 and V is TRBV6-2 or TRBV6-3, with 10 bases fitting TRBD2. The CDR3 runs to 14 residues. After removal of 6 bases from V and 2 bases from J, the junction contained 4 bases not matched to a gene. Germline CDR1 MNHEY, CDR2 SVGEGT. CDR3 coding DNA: TGTGCCAGCAGCCCGGGACTAGCGACCTACGAGCAGTACTTC. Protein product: CASSPGLATYEQYF.

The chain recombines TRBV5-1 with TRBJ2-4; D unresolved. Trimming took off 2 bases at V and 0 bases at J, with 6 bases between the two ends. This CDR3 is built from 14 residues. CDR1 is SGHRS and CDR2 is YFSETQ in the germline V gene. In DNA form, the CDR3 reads TGCGCCAGCAGCTTCGGCCTAGCCAAAAACATTCAGTACTTC. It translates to CASSFGLAKNIQYF.

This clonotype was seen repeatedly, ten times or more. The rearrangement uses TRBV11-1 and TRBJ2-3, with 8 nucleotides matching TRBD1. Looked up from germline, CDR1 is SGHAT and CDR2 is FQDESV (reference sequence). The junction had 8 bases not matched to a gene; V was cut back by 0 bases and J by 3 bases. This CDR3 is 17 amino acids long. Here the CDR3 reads CASSLALQGEMTDTQYF. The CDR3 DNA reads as TGTGCCAGCAGCTTAGCCCTACAGGGGGAGATGACAGATACGCAGTATTTT.

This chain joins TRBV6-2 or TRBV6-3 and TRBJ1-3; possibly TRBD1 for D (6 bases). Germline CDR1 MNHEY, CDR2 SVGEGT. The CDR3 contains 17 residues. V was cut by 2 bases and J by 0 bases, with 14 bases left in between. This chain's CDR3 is CASSYPTGRSSGNTIYF. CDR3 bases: TGTGCCAGCAGTTACCCGACAGGCCGCAGCTCTGGAAACACCATATATTTT.

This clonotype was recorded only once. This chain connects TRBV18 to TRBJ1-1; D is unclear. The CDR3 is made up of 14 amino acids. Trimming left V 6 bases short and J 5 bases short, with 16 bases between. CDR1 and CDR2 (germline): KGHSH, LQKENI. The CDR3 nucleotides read TGTGCCAGCTCTACTACGGGCGCGGGGACTGAAGCTTTCTTT. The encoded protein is CASSTTGAGTEAFF.

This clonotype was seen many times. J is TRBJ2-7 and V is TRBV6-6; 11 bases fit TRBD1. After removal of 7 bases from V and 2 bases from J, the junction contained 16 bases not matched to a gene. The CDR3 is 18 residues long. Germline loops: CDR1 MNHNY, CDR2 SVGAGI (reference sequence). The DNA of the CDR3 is TGTGCCAGCACCGGGACAGGGGGAGGGAGGGGGAAAACCTACGAGCAGTACTTC. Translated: CASTGTGGGRGKTYEQYF.